Included here is one T cell receptor beta chain sequence, with context. Its matching antigen is unknown. Samples came from axillary lymph nodes draining the breast cancer. This sample is drawn from a study of breast tumors, draining lymph nodes, adjacent tissues. Study-level findings and limits: Tumor TCR diversity was below lymph nodes but above nontumor tissue. That most tumor T cells come from lymph nodes remained unproven.

TCRdb independently ran MiXCR on the multiplex PCR reads; one entry per CDR3 protein. The sample has tens of thousands of distinct CDR3 sequences, approximately 30% seen once. The V and J ends lost 2 bases and 4 bases respectively, with 15 bases between them. CDR3 length: 16 amino acids. Germline CDR1 reads MNHNY; CDR2 reads SVGAGI (reference sequence). This clonotype was sampled from a female donor with breast cancer. Some clones in this sample may be carry-over from other donors' samples. The specimen was axillary lymph node tissue. The rearrangement joins TRBV6-6 to TRBJ1-5; D is perhaps TRBD1 (6 bases). The CDR3 region has the DNA TGTGCCAGCAGTTACACGGCCGCAGGGACAAATCAGCCCCAGCATTTT. It is translated as CASSYTAAGTNQPQHF.